This T cell receptor (beta chain) was retrieved from a study of PD-1 and CTLA-4 blockade in melanoma. This clone is a singleton in its sample. Assay: immunoSEQ multiplex PCR; the TCRdb copy retains only in-frame clones and omits some. The data show about 30,000 clones, about nine tenths seen once. Germline assignment: CDR1 MRHNA and CDR2 SNTAGT. The CDR3 consists of 15 residues. V lost 6 bases to trimming and J lost 4 bases; unmatched junction nucleotides: 7. The TCR was taken from a human donor with melanoma. V usage is TRBV6-4 and J usage is TRBJ1-1; 11 bases match TRBD1. Sequencing was performed on CD8+ T cells from peripheral blood, taken from a patient given anti-PD-1 treatment. For the CDR3, the DNA is TGTGCCAGCAGCGCGGGACAGGGGGGTTCCACTGAAGCTTTCTTT. Protein sequence: CASSAGQGGSTEAFF.